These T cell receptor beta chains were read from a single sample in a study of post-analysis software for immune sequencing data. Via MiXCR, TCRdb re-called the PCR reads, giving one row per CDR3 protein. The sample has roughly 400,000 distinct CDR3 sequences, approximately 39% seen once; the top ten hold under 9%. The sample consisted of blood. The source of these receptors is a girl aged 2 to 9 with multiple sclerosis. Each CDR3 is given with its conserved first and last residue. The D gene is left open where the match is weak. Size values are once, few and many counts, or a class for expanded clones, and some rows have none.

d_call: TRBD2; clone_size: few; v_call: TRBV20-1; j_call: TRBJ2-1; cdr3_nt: TGCAGTGCTGGACTAGCGGGACTTGAGCAGTTCTTC; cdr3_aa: CSAGLAGLEQFF
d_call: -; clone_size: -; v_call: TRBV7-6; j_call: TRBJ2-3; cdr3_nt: TGTGCCAGCAGCTCGAGAATGTATAGCACAGATACGCAGTATTTT; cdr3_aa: CASSSRMYSTDTQYF
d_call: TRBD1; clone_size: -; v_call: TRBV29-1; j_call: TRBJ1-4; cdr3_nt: TGCAGCGCCCAGGACAGGGCTAATGAAAAACTGTTTTTT; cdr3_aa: CSAQDRANEKLFF
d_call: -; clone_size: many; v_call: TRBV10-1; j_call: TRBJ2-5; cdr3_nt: TGCGCCAGCAGCCCCGGGATTTCGTGGGGGACCCAGTACTTC; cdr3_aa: CASSPGISWGTQYF
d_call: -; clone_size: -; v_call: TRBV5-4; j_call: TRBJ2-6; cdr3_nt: TGTGCCAGCAGCGCCCAGGGTGGGGCCAACGTCCTGACTTTC; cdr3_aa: CASSAQGGANVLTF
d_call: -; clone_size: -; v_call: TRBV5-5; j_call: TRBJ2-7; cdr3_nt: TGTGCCAGCAGCCAGGATTGGGCGACAGAAACCTACGAGCAGTACTTC; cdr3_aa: CASSQDWATETYEQYF
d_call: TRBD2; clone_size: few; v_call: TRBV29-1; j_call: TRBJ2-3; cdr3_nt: TGCAGCCTTTATCTAGCGGGAGTATCAGATACGCAGTATTTT; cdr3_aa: CSLYLAGVSDTQYF
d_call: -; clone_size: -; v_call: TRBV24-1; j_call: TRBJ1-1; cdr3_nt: TGTGCCACCAGTGGACCGGGTATGGCTGAAGCTTTCTTT; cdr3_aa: CATSGPGMAEAFF
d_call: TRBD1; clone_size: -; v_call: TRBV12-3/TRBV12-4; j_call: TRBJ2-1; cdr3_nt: TGTGCCAGCAGGAAGGACAGGGCTCTCTACAATGAGCAGTTCTTC; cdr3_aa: CASRKDRALYNEQFF
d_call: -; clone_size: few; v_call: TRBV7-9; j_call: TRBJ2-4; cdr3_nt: TGTGCCAGCAGCCACGGGACATTAAACATTCAGTACTTC; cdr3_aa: CASSHGTLNIQYF
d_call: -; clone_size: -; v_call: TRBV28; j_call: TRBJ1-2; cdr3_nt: TGTGCCAGCAGGCAGGGTGTGGGCTATGGCTACACCTTC; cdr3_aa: CASRQGVGYGYTF
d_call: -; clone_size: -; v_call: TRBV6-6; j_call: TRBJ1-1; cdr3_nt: TGTGCCTCAGCCAACGATGCGGTCGTGAACACTGAAGCTTTCTTT; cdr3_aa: CASANDAVVNTEAFF
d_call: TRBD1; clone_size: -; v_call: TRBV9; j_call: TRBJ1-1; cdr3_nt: TGTGCCAGCAGCGTCGGGACAGGGGGCGAAGCTTTCTTT; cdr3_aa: CASSVGTGGEAFF
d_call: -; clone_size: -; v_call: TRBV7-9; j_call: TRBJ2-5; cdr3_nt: TGTGCCAGCAGCCTAGATTCCGACAGGACCCAGTACTTC; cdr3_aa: CASSLDSDRTQYF
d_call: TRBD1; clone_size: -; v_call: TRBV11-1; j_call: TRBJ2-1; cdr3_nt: TGTGCCAGCAGCTTGAGCGACAGGGGCCATGAGCAGTTCTTC; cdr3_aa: CASSLSDRGHEQFF
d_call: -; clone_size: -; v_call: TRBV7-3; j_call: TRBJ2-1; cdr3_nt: TGTGCCAGCAGCCCATCGGGTGAGTTCACCTACAATGAGCAGTTCTTC; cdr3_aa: CASSPSGEFTYNEQFF
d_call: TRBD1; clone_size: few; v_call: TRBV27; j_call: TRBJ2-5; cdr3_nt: TGTGCCAGCAGTGGCTTGACAGGGGGCGCGGAGACCCAGTACTTC; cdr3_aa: CASSGLTGGAETQYF
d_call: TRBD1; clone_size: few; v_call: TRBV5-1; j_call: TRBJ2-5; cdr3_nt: TGCGCCAGCAGCCCTGGGGTTAGGACAGGGGGCGAAGAGACCCAGTACTTC; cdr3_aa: CASSPGVRTGGEETQYF
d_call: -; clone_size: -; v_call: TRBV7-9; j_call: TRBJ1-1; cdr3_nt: TGTGCCAGCAGCACCCTCCGGGGGACGGGCACTGAAGCTTTCTTT; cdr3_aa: CASSTLRGTGTEAFF
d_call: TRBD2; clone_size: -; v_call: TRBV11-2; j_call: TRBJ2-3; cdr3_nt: TGTGCCAGCAGCTTCACTAGCGGGGGGCGAACTAGCACAGATACGCAGTATTTT; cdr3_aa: CASSFTSGGRTSTDTQYF
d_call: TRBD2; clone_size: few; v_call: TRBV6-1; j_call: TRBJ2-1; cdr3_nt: TGTGCCAGCAAGACTCTAGCGGGACTTTACAATGAGCAGTTCTTC; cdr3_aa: CASKTLAGLYNEQFF
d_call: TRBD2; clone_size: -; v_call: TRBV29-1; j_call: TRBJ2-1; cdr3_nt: TGCAGCGTTGACCTAGCGGGAGTCAACAATGAGCAGTTCTTC; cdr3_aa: CSVDLAGVNNEQFF
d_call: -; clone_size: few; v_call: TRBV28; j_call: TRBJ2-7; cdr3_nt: TGTGCCAGCAAGGGCGGGGGCCTCTCCTACGAGCAGTACTTC; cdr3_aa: CASKGGGLSYEQYF
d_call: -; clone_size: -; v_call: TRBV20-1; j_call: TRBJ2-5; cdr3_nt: TGCAGTGCTAGAGATTACACGGACACTAAAGAGACCCAGTACTTC; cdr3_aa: CSARDYTDTKETQYF
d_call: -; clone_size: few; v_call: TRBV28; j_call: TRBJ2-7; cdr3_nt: TGTGCCAGCAGTTTTCCCAGGCTCTACGAGCAGTACTTC; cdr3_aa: CASSFPRLYEQYF
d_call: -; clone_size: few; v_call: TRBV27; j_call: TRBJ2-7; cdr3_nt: TGTGCCAGCAGTTTTCTCCTACCGACAGGTTCCTACGAGCAGTACTTC; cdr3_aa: CASSFLLPTGSYEQYF
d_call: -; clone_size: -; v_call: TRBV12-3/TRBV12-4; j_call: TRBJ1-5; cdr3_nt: TGTGCCAGCAGTTTTGAAGGTTCTAATCAGCCCCAGCATTTT; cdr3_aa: CASSFEGSNQPQHF
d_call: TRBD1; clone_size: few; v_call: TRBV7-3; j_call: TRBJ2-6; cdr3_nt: TGTGCCAGCGGCTCTAGTGTCGGGACAGTAAACTCTGGGGCCAACGTCCTGACTTTC; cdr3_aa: CASGSSVGTVNSGANVLTF
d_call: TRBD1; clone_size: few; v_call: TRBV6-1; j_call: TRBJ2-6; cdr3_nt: TGTGCCAGCAGTGACCGGACAGGGGGGCTACTTCTCTCTGGGGCCAACGTCCTGACTTTC; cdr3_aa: CASSDRTGGLLLSGANVLTF
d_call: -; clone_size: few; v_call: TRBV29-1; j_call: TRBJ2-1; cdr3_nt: TGCAGCGTTGAAAGTAAGCTAGCCCAGATCGGATTTCTGGAGCAGTTCTTC; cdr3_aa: CSVESKLAQIGFLEQFF
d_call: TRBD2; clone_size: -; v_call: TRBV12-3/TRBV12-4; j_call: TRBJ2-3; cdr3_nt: TGTGCCAGCAGTTTTAGCGGGGGGGCGGGAGATACGCAGTATTTT; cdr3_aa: CASSFSGGAGDTQYF
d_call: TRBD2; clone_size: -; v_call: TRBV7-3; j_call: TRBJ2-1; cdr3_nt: TGTGCCAGCAGCTTAGGCCCCGGGACTAGCAGGAATGAGCAGTTCTTC; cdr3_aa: CASSLGPGTSRNEQFF
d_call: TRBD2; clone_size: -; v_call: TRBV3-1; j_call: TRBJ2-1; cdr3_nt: TGTGCCAGCAGCCTCGGACTAGTGGATGGCAATGAGCAGTTCTTC; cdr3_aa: CASSLGLVDGNEQFF
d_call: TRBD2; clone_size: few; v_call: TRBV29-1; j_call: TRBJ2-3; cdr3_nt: TGCAGCGTGGCGGGGGAGGAGGGCACAGATACGCAGTATTTT; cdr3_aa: CSVAGEEGTDTQYF
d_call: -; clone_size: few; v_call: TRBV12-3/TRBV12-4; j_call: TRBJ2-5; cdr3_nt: TGTGCCAGCAGTTGGTCGGGCGAGACCCAGTACTTC; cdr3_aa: CASSWSGETQYF
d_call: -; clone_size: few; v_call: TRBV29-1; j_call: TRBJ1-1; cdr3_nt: TGCAGCGCCTCGAGCATGAACACTGAAGCTTTCTTT; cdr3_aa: CSASSMNTEAFF
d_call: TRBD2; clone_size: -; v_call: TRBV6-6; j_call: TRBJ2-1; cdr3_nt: TGTGCCAGCACCTTAAAGCGGGACTCCTACAATGAGCAGTTCTTC; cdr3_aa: CASTLKRDSYNEQFF
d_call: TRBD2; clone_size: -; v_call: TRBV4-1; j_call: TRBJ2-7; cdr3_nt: TGCGCCAGCAGCCGAGAACCTGGGGGGGCCTACGAGCAGTACTTC; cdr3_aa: CASSREPGGAYEQYF
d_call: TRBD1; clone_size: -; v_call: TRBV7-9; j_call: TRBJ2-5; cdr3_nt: TGTGCCAGCAGCTTATTAGGACAGGGGGCTTCAGAGACCCAGTACTTC; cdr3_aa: CASSLLGQGASETQYF
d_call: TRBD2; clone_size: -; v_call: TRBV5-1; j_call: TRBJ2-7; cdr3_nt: TGTGCCAGCAGCTTGGGGACTAGCGGAGATTACGAGCAGTACTTC; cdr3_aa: CASSLGTSGDYEQYF
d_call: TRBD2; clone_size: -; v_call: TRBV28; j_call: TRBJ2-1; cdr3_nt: TGTGCCAGCAGCCGTCGACTAGCGGGAATCAATGAGCAGTTCTTC; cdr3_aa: CASSRRLAGINEQFF
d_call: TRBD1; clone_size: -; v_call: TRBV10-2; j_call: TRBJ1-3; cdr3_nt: TGCGCCAGCAGCCAAAGTGAGTCGGGACAGGCCTCTGGAAACACCATATATTTT; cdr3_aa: CASSQSESGQASGNTIYF
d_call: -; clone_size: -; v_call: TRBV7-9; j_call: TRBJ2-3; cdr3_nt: TGTGCCAGCAGCTTATGGGTACCAGATACGCAGTATTTT; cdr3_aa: CASSLWVPDTQYF
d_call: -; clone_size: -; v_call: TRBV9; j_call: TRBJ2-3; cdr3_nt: TGTGCCAGCAGCGTAGAGGGATGGGGGGCCACAGATACGCAGTATTTT; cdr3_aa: CASSVEGWGATDTQYF
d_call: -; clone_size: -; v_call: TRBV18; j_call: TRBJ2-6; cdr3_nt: TGTGCCAGCTCTGAGCAGCGGTCTGGGGCCAACGTCCTGACTTTC; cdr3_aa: CASSEQRSGANVLTF
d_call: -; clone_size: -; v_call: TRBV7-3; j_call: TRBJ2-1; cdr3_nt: TGTGCCAGCAGCTTAAACGGCGGGAAGCAGTTCTTC; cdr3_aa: CASSLNGGKQFF
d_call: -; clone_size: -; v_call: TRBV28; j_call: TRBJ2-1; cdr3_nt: TGTGCCAGCAGGCAATCTGCTAGGGATGAGCAGTTCTTC; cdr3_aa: CASRQSARDEQFF
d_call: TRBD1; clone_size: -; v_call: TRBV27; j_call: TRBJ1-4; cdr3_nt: TGTGCCAGCAGTTTCATCCGAGAACAGGGGGCCGACGAAAAACTGTTTTTT; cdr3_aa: CASSFIREQGADEKLFF
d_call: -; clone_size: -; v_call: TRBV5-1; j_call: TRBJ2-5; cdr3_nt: TGCGCCAGCAGCTTGGACCACCCCATGGTGGGAGAGACCCAGTACTTC; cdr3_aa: CASSLDHPMVGETQYF